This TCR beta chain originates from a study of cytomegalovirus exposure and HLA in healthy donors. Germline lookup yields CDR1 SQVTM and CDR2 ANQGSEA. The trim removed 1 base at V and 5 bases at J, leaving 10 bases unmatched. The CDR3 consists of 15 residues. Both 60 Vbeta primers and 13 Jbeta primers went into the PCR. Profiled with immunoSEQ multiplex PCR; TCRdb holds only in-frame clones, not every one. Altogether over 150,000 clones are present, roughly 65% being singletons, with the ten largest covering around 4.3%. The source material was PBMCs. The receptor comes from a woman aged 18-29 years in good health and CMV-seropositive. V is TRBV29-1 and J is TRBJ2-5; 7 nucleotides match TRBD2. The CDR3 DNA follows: TGCAGCGTTGAAGTCGGGGGGAAGAGGGCTGAGACCCAGTACTTC. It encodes CSVEVGGKRAETQYF.